This entry describes one TCR beta chain. The table came from immunoSEQ multiplex PCR; TCRdb's copy has only in-frame clones and leaves some out. The sample carries approximately 2,000,000 clones, around 92% recorded once. The data originate from a study of shared clonotypes between healthy human individuals. The germline V gene has CDR1 MDHEN and CDR2 SYDVKM. Trimming took 10 bases from V and 3 from J, leaving 9 bases between them. The CDR3 is 11 residues long. The sample taken for sequencing was naive CD4+ T cells from PBMCs. Subset noted: CD45RA+ positively selected. This clonotype was obtained from a young man in good health. Some clones in this sample may be carry-over from other donors' samples. The chain is built from TRBV28 and TRBJ1-1; D gene uncertain. The CDR3 here is CATRGHTEAFF. Written as DNA, the CDR3 is TGTGCCACCCGAGGTCACACTGAAGCTTTCTTT. The complete variable domain, with remaining parts taken from reference TRBV28 and TRBJ1-1, reads DVKVTQSSRYLVKRTGEKVFLECVQDMDHENMFWYRQDPGLGLRLIYFSYDVKMKEKGDIPEGYSVSREKKERFSLILESASTNQTSMYLCATRGHTEAFFGQGTRLTVV.